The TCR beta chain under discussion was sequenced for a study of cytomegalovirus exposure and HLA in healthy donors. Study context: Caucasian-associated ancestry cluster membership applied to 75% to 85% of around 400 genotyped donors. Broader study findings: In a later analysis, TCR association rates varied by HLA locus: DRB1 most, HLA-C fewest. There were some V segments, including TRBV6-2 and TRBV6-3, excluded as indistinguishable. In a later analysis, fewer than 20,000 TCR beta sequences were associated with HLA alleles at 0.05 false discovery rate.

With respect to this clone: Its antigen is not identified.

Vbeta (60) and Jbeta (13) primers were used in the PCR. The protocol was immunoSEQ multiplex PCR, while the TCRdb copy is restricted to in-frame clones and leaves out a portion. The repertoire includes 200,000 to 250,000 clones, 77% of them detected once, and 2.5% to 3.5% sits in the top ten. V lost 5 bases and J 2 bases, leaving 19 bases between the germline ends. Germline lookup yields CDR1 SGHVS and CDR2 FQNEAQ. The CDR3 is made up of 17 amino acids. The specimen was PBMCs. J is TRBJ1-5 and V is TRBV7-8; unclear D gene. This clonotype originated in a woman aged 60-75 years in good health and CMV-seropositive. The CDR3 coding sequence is TGTGCCAGCAGCACAAGATTCGGGGATGTACGCAATCAGCCCCAGCATTTT. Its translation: CASSTRFGDVRNQPQHF.